Included here is one T cell receptor beta chain sequence, with context. Its antigen is unknown. The sample originates from a study of cytomegalovirus exposure and HLA in healthy donors. The V and J ends lost 3 bases and 2 bases respectively, with 10 bases between them. The germline gives CDR1 MDHEN, CDR2 SYDVKM. The CDR3 consists of 14 residues. The PCR ran on 60 Vbeta and 13 Jbeta primers. The assay was immunoSEQ multiplex PCR, and TCRdb's table has in-frame clones only and misses some. The data hold about 130,000 clones, with around 83% observed a single time. Each donor was healthy, and each was a bone marrow donor. Findings and limits, study-wide: When analyzed later, a missense DCLRE1C variant was found to be linked to TCR beta V- and J-gene trimming. In a later analysis, DRB1 alleles had the most associated TCRs; HLA-C alleles the fewest. It emerged from a later analysis that several of the most significant clusters appeared to be linked to common viral pathogens.

This TCR derives from a human donor in good health. The sequenced sample was PBMCs. This chain uses TRBV28 with TRBJ1-1; D call uncertain. Here the CDR3 reads CASSFEGLNTEAFF. The CDR3 nucleotides read TGTGCCAGCAGTTTCGAGGGTTTAAACACTGAAGCTTTCTTT.